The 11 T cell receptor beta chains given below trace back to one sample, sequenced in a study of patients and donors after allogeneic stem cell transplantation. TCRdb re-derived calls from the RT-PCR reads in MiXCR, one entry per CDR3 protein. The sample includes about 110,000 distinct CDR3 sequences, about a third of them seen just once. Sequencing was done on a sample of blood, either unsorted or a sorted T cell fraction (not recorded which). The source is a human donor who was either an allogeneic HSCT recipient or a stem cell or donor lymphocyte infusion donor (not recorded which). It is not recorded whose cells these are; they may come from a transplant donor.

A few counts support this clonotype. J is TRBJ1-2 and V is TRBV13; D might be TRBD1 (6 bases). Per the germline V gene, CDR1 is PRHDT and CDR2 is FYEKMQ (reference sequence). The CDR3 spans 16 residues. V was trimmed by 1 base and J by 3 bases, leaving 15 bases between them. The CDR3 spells CASSLVPPDRDYGYTF. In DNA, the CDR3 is TGTGCCAGCAGCTTAGTACCCCCGGACAGAGACTATGGCTACACCTTC.

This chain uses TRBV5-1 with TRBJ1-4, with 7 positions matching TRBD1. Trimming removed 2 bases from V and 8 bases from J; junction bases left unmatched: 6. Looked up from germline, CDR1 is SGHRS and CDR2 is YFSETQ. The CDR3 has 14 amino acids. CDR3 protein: CASSFDRADEKLFF. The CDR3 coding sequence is TGCGCCAGCAGCTTCGACAGGGCGGACGAAAAACTGTTTTTT.

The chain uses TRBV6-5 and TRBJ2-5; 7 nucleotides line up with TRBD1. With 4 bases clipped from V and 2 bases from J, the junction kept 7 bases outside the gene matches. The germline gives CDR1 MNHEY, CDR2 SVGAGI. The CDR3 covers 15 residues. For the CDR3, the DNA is TGTGCCAGCAGTTCCGTCGGGACAGTTCAAGAGACCCAGTACTTC. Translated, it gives CASSSVGTVQETQYF.

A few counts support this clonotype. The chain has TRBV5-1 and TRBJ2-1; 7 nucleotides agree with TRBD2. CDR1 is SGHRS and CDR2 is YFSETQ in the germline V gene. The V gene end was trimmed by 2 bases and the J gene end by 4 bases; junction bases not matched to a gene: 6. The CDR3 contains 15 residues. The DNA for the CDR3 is TGCGCCAGCAGCTTAACGACTAGCTTGTACAATGAGCAGTTCTTC. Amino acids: CASSLTTSLYNEQFF.

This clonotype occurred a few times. For the CDR3, the DNA is TGTGCCAGCGGAGGGATGGCCTACGAGCAGTACTTC. Protein: CASGGMAYEQYF. The V gene is TRBV6-5, the J gene TRBJ2-7; D perhaps matches TRBD2 (6 bases). The CDR3 runs to 12 residues. With 8 bases removed from V and 2 bases from J, the gap between germline ends came to 10 bases. Germline CDR1 reads MNHEY; CDR2 reads SVGAGI.

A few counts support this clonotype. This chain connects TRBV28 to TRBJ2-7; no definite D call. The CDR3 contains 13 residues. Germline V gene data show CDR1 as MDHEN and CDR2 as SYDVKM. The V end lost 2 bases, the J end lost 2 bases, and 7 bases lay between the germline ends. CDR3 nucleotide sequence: TGTGCCAGCAGTTTACGATCGCCCTACGAGCAGTACTTC. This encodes CASSLRSPYEQYF.

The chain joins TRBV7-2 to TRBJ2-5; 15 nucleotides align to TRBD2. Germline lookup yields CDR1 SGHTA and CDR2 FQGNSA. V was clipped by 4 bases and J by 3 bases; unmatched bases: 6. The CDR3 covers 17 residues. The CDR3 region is CASSYPWTSGREETQYF. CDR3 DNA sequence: TGTGCCAGCAGCTACCCGTGGACTAGCGGGAGGGAAGAGACCCAGTACTTC.

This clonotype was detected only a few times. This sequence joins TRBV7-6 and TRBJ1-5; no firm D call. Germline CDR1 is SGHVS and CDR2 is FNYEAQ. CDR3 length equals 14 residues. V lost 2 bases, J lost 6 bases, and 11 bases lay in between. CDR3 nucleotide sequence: TGTGCCAGCAGCTTACCGGAACGGGTTCAGCCCCAGCATTTT. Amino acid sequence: CASSLPERVQPQHF.

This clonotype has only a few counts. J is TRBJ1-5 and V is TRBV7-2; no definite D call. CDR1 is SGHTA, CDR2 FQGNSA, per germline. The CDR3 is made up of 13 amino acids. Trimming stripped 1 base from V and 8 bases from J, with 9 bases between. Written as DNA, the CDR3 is TGTGCCAGCAGCTTAGACCCCGGGAAGCCCCAGCATTTT. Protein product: CASSLDPGKPQHF.

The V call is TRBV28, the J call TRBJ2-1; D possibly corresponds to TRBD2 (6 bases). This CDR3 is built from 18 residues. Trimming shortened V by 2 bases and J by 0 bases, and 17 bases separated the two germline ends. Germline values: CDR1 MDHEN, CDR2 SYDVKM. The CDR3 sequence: CASSLPTIRGSSYNEQFF. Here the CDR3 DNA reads TGTGCCAGCAGTTTACCTACGATACGGGGGAGCTCCTACAATGAGCAGTTCTTC.

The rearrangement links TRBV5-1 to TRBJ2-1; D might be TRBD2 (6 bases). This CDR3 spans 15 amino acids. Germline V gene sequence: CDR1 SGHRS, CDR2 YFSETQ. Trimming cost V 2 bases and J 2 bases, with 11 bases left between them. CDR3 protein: CASSFRGRTYNEQFF. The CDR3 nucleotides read TGCGCCAGCAGCTTTAGAGGGAGGACCTACAATGAGCAGTTCTTC. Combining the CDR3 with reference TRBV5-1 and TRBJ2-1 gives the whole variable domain KAGVTQTPRYLIKTRGQQVTLSCSPISGHRSVSWYQQTPGQGLQFLFEYFSETQRNKGNFPGRFSGRQFSNSRSEMNVSTLELGDSALYLCASSFRGRTYNEQFFGPGTRLTVL.